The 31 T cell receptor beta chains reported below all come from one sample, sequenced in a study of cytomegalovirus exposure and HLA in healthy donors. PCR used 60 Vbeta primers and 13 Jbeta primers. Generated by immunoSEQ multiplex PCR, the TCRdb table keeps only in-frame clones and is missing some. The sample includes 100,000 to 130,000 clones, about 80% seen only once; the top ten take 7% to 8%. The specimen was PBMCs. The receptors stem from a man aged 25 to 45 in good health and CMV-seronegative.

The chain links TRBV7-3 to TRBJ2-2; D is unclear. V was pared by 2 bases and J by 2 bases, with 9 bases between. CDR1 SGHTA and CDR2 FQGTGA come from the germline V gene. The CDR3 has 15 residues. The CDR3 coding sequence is TGTGCCAGCAGCTTACAGGCCGAAAACACCGGGGAGCTGTTTTTT. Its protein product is CASSLQAENTGELFF.

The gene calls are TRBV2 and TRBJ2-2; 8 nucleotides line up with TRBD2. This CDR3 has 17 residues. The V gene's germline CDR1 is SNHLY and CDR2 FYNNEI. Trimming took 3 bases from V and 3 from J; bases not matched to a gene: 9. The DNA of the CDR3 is TGTGCCAGCAGTGACAAAGTCGGGGGGGCCTACACCGGGGAGCTGTTTTTT. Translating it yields CASSDKVGGAYTGELFF.

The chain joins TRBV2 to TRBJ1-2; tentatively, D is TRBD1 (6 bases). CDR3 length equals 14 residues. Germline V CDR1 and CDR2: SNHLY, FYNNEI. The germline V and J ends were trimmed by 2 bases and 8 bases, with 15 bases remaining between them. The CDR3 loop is CASSELGGAGGYTF. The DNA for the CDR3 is TGTGCCAGCAGTGAACTAGGGGGGGCGGGAGGCTACACCTTC.

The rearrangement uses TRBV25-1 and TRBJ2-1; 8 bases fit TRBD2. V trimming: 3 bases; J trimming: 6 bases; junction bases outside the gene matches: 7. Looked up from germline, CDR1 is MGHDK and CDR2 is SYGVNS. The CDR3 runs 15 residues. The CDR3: CASSEGSGMVNEQFF. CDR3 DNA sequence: TGTGCCAGCAGTGAGGGTAGCGGGATGGTCAATGAGCAGTTCTTC.

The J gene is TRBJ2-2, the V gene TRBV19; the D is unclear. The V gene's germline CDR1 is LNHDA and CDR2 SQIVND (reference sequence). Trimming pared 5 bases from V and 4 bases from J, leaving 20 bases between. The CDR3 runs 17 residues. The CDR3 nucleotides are TGTGCCAGTAGTTCGTCGTTGATCTGGTCAGTCACCGGGGAGCTGTTTTTT. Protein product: CASSSSLIWSVTGELFF.

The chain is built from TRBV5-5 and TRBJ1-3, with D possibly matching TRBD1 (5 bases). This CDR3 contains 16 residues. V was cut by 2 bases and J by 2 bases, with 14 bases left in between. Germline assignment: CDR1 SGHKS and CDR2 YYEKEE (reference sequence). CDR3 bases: TGTGCCAGCAGCTTCGGAGACAGTCCACCTGGAAACACCATATATTTT. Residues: CASSFGDSPPGNTIYF.

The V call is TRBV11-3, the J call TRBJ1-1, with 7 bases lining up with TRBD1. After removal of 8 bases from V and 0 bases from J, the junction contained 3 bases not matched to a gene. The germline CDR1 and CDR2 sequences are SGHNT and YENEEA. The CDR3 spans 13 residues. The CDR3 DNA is TGTGCCAGCTCGACAGGGATGAACACTGAAGCTTTCTTT. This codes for CASSTGMNTEAFF.

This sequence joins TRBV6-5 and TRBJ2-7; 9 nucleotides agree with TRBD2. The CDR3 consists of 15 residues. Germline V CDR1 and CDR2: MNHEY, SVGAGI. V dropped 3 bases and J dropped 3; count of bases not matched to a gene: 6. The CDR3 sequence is CASSYYASGIYEQYF. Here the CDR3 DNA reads TGTGCCAGCAGTTATTATGCTAGCGGGATCTACGAGCAGTACTTC.

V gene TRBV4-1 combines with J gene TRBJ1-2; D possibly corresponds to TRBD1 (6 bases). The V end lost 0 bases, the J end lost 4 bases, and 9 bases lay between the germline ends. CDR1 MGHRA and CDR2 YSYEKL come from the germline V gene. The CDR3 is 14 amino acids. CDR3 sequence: CASSQEGAGYGYTF. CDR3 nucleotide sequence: TGCGCCAGCAGCCAAGAGGGGGCGGGCTATGGCTACACCTTC.

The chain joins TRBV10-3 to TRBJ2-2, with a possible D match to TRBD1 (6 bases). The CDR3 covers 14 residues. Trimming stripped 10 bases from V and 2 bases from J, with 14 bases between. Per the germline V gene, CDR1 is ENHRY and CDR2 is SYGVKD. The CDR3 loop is CATEGQVNTGELFF. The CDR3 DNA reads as TGTGCCACCGAGGGACAAGTTAACACCGGGGAGCTGTTTTTT.

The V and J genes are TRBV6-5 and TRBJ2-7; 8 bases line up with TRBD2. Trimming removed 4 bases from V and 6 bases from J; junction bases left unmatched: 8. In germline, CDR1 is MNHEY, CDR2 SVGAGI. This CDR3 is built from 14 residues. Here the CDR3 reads CASSFRREGREQYF. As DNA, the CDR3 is TGTGCCAGCAGTTTTAGACGGGAGGGCCGCGAGCAGTACTTC.

The CDR3, as DNA: TGTGCCAGCAGCTTAACGGCGGGGGGGGTAGAGACCCAGTACTTC. Translating it yields CASSLTAGGVETQYF. The chain is built from TRBV5-6 and TRBJ2-5, with 9 bases fitting TRBD2. This CDR3 has 15 residues. Germline V CDR1 and CDR2: SGHDT, YYEEEE. With 2 bases clipped from V and 4 bases from J, the junction kept 6 bases outside the gene matches.

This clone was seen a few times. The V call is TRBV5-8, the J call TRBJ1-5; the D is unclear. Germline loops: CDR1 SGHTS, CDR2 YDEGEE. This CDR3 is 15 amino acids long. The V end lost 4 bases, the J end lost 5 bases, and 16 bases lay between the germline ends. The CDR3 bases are TGTGCCAGCAGCCCGGGAAAACAGACCCATCAGCCCCAGCATTTT. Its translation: CASSPGKQTHQPQHF.

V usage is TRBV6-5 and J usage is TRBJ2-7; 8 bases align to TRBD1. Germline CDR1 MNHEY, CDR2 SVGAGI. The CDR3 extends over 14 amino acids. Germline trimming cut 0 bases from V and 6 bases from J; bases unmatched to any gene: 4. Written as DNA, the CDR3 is TGTGCCAGCAGTTACTCCGGACAGGGTCCCGAGCAGTACTTC. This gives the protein CASSYSGQGPEQYF.

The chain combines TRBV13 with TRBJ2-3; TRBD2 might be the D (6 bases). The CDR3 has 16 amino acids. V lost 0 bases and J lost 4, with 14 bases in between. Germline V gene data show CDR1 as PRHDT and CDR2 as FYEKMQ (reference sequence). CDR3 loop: CASSLGLVPSADTQYF. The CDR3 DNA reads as TGTGCCAGCAGCTTAGGCCTAGTTCCTAGCGCAGATACGCAGTATTTT.

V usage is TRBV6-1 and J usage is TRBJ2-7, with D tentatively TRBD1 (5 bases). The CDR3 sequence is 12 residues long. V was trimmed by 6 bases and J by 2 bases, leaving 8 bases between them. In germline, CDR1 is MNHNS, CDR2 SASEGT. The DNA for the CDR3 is TGTGCCAGCAGGCCACAGGCCTACGAGCAGTACTTC. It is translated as CASRPQAYEQYF.

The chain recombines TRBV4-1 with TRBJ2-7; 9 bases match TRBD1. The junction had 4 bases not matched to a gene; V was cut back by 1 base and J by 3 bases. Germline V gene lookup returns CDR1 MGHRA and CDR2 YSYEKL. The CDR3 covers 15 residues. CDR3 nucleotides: TGCGCCAGCAGCCAAGGACAGGGGGTGGGCTACGAGCAGTACTTC. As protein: CASSQGQGVGYEQYF.

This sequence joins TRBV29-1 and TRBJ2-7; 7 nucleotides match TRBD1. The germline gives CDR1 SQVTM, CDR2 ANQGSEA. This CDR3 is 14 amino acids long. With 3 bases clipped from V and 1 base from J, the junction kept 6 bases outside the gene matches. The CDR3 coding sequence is TGCAGCGTTGATCTGACAGGGCAATCCTACGAGCAGTACTTC. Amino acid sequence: CSVDLTGQSYEQYF.

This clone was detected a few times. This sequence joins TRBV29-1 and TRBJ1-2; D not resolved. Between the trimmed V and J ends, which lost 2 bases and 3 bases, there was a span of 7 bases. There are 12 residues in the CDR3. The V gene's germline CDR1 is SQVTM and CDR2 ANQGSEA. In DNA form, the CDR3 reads TGCAGCGTTGAATCAGATTACTATGGCTACACCTTC. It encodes CSVESDYYGYTF.

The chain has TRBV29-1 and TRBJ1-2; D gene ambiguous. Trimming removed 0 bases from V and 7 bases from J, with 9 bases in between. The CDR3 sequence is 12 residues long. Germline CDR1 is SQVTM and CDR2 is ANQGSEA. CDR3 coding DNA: TGCAGCGTTGAAGATAGTCCGAGTGGCTACACCTTC. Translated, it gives CSVEDSPSGYTF.

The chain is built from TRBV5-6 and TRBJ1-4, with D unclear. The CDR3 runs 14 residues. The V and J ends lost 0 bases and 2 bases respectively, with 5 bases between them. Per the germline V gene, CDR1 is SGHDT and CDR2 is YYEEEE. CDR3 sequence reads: CASSLGLTNEKLFF. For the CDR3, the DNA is TGTGCCAGCAGCTTGGGACTCACTAATGAAAAACTGTTTTTT. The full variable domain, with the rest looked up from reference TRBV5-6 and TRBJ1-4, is DAGVTQSPTHLIKTRGQQVTLRCSPKSGHDTVSWYQQALGQGPQFIFQYYEEEERQRGNFPDRFSGHQFPNYSSELNVNALLLGDSALYLCASSLGLTNEKLFFGSGTQLSVL.

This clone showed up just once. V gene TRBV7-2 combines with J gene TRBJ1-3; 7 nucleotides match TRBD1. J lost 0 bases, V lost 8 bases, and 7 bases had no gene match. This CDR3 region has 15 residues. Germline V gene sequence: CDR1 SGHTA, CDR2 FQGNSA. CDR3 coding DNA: TGTGCCAGCCACCCCCAGGGGGGCTCTGGAAACACCATATATTTT. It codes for CASHPQGGSGNTIYF. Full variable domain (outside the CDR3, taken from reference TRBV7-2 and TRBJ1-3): GAGVSQSPSNKVTEKGKDVELRCDPISGHTALYWYRQSLGQGLEFLIYFQGNSAPDKSGLPSDRFSAERTGGSVSTLTIQRTQQEDSAVYLCASHPQGGSGNTIYFGEGSWLTVV.

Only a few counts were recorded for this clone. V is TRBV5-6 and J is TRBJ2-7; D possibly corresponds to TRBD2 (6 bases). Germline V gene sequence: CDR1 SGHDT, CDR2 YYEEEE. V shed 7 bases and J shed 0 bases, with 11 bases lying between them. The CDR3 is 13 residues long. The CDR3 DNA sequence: TGTGCCAGCGGGACTCCGAGCTCCTACGAGCAGTACTTC. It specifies CASGTPSSYEQYF.

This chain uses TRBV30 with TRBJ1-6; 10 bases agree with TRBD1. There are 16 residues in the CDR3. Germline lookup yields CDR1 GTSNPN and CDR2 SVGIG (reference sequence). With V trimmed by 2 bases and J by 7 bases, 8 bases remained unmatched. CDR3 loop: CAWSKDRGRINSPLHF. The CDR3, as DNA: TGTGCCTGGAGTAAAGACAGGGGGCGGATCAATTCACCCCTCCACTTT.

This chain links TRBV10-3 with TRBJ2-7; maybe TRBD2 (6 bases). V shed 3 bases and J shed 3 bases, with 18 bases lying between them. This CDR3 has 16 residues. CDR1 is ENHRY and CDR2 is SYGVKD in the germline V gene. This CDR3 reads CAISDQDSGLSYEQYF. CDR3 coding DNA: TGTGCCATCAGTGATCAAGATAGCGGACTAAGCTACGAGCAGTACTTC.

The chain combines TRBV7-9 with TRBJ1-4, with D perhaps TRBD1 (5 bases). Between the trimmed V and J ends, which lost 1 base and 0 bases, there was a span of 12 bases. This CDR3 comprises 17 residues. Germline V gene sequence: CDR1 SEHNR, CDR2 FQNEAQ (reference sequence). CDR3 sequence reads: CASSLGRRATTNEKLFF. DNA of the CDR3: TGTGCCAGCAGCTTAGGTCGCAGGGCCACAACTAATGAAAAACTGTTTTTT.

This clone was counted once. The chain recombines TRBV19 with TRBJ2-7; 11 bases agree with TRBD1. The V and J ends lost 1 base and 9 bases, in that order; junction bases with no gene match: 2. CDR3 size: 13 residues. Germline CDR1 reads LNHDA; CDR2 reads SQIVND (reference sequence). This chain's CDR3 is CASSIGGQGVQYF. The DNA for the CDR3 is TGTGCCAGTAGTATAGGGGGACAGGGGGTGCAGTACTTC.

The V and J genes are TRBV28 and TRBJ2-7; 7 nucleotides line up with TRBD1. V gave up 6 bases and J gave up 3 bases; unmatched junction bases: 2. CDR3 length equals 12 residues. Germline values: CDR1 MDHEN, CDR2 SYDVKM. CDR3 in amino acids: CASRTGNYEQYF. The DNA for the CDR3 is TGTGCCAGCAGGACAGGGAACTACGAGCAGTACTTC. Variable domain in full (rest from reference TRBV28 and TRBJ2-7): DVKVTQSSRYLVKRTGEKVFLECVQDMDHENMFWYRQDPGLGLRLIYFSYDVKMKEKGDIPEGYSVSREKKERFSLILESASTNQTSMYLCASRTGNYEQYFGPGTRLTVT.

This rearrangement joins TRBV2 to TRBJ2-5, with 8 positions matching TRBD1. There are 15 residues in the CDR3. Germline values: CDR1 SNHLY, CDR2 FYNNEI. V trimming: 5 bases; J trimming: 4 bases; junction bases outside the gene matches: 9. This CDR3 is CASSMDREGRETQYF. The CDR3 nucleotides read TGTGCCAGCAGTATGGACAGGGAAGGCCGAGAGACCCAGTACTTC.

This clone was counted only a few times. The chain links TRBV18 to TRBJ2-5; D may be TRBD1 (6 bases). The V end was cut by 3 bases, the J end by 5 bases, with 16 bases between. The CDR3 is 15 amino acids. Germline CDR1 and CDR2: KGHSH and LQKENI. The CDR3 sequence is CASSPGQPRRETQYF. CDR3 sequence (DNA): TGTGCCAGCTCACCTGGACAGCCGAGGAGGGAGACCCAGTACTTC.

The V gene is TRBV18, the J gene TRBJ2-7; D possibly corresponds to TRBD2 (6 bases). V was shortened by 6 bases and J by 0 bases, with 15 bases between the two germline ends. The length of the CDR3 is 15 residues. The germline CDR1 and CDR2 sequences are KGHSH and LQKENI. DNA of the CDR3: TGTGCCAGCTCTCTCCGCCACGGGGGCTCCTACGAGCAGTACTTC. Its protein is CASSLRHGGSYEQYF.